The sequence of this TCR beta chain was determined in a study of T cells in Graves' hyperthyroidism and ophthalmopathy. Study background: Any treatment followed the collection of peripheral blood at initial diagnosis.

A remark on this clonotype: Its antigen is still unknown.

Study-wide findings and caveats: Clonotypes that were expanded in thyroid above 0.001 mostly appeared in blood too.

RNA transcripts gave rise to amplified TCR beta CDR3 regions. HTBI primers were the set used in a first-round RT-PCR of the TCR CDR3. MiXCR, run by TCRdb on the multiplex PCR reads, gives a single entry per CDR3 protein. The sample lists 250,000 to 300,000 distinct CDR3 sequences; 13% to 15% were seen once. CDR1 is SGDLS and CDR2 is YYNGEE in the germline V gene. With 4 bases removed from V and 2 bases from J, the gap between germline ends came to 16 bases. This CDR3 comprises 16 residues. Subjects aged 18 to 65 presented with newly diagnosed hyperthyroidism of less than 2 months' duration. Sample: blood. The receptor's source is a woman between 40 and 55 years old with Graves' hyperthyroidism that later progressed to Graves' ophthalmopathy. J is TRBJ1-3 and V is TRBV9; D is unclear. Here the CDR3 reads CASSFRTGMTGNTIYF. In DNA, the CDR3 is TGTGCCAGCAGCTTCCGGACGGGGATGACTGGAAACACCATATATTTT.